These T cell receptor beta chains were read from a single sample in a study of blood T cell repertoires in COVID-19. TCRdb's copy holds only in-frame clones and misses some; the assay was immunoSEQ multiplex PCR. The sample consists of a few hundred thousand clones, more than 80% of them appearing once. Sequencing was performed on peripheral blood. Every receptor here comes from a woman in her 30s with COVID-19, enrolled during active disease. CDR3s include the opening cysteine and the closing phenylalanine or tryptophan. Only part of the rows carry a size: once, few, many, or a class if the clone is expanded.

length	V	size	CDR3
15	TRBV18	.	CASSPNTGPGNTIYF
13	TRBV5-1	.	CASSFSRAGEQYF
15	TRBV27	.	CASSLYGREADTQYF
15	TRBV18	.	CASSPRSSGPQPQHF
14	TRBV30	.	CGLDLREWEDTQYF
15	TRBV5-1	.	CASSLISDLNTEAFF
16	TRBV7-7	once	CASSPRGGVIQETQYF
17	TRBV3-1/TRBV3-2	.	CASSQDWGEGRSDTQYF
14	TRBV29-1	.	CSVEDGTGLYGYTF
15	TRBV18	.	CASSLRWGGQETQYF
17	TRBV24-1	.	CATSDLTPGQGTDTQYF
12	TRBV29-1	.	CSAMGHPTEAFF
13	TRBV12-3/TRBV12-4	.	CASRPPGSTEAFF
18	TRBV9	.	CASSATGRLAGNTGELFF
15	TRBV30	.	CAWSRTGGVNQPQHF
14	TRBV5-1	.	CASSLGQGGAEAFF
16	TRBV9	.	CASSVAGGLVNTEAFF
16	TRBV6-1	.	CASSEGGRGYTGELFF
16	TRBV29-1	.	CSVVPVARGNQETQYF
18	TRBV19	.	CASSIDGRGQGAKNIQYF
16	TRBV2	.	CASSESGRGSNQPQHF
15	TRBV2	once	CASSEALRNTGELFF
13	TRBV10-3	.	CATTPGTEDRQYF
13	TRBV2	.	CASQGQMNTEAFF
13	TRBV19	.	CAIRGPGANVLTF
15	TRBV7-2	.	CASSRDRGGDEKLFF
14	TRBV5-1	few	CASRLQGTNEKLFF
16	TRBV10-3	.	CAISGSSGGHDYGYTF
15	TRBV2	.	CASNTWGGDIYEQYF
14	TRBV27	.	CASRGGEAFTGYTF
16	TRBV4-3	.	CASSQEGQVHRETQYF
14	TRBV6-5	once	CASSPPYTREKLFF
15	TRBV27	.	CASSLSETGGVEQFF
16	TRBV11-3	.	CASSLGRWTSADTQYF
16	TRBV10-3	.	CATGGQGSSYNSPLHF
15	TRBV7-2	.	CASSLDGGGVREQYF
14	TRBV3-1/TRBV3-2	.	CASSSSRGSDTQYF
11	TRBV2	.	CASSAVDTIYF
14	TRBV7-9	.	CASSLADSFGGYTF
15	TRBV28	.	CASSLPGLEADTQYF
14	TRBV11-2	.	CASSDVGQSYEQYF
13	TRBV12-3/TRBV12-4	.	CASSFRAQAGLFF
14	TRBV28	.	CASSLRQGGDTQYF
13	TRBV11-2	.	CASRTTSTDTQYF
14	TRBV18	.	CASSPESAAWGYTF
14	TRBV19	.	CASSILVASHGYTF
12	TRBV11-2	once	CASSSRTGVAFF
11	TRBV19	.	CASSTGNEQFF
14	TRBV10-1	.	CASSEGQLNQPQHF
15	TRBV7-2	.	CASSSYSTGQETQYF
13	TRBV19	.	CASKGADNSPLHF
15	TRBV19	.	CASSILAGGPETQYF
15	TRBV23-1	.	CASSQSPEPNSPLHF
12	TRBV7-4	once	CASSLLVYEQFF
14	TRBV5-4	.	CASSSITGGKEQYF
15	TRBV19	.	CASTRGSIGDYGYTF
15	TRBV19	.	CASSNLNRGDYGYTF
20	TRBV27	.	CASSPRPTSGGDSGANVLTF
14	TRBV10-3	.	CAISNRGLAGAQHF